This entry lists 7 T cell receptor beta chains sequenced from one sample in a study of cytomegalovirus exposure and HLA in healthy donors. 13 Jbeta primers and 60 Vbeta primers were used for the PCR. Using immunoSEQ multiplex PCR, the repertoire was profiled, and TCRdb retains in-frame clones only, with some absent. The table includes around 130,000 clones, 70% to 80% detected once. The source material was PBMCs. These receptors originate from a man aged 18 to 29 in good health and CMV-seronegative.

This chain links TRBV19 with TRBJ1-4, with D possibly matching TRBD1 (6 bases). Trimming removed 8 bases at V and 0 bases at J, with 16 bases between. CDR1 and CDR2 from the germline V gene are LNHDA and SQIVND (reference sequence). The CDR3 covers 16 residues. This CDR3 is CASGDPRQATNEKLFF. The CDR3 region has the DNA TGTGCCAGTGGGGACCCAAGACAGGCAACTAATGAAAAACTGTTTTTT.

CDR3 amino acids: CTSSPPGSGEKVEQFF. The CDR3, as DNA: TGCACCAGCAGCCCCCCGGGTAGCGGGGAAAAGGTTGAGCAGTTCTTC. This sequence joins TRBV1 and TRBJ2-1; the tabulated D call, TRBD2, remains unverified against the DNA. TRBV1 is assigned pseudogene status. This CDR3 has 16 amino acids.

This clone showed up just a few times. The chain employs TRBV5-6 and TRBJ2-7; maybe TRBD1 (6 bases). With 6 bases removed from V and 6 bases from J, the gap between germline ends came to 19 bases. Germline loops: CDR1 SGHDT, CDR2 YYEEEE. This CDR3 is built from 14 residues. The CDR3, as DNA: TGTGCCAGCAACCTCTGGGGGCCTAAGCCCGAGCAGTACGTC. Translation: CASNLWGPKPEQYV.

The CDR3 nucleotides read TGCGCCAGCAGCTACCGGGACAGGGGTGTCGAGCAGTACTTC. Residues: CASSYRDRGVEQYF. The rearrangement uses TRBV4-1 and TRBJ2-7; 10 positions agree with TRBD1. The J segment lost 6 bases and the V segment lost 5 bases, leaving 7 bases of the junction unmatched. CDR3 length: 14 residues. Germline CDR1 MGHRA, CDR2 YSYEKL.

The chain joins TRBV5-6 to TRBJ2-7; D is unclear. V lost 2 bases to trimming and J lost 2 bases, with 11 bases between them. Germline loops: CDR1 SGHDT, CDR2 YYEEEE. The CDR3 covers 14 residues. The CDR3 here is CASSFWQKAYEQYF. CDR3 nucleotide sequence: TGTGCCAGCAGCTTCTGGCAGAAAGCCTACGAGCAGTACTTC.

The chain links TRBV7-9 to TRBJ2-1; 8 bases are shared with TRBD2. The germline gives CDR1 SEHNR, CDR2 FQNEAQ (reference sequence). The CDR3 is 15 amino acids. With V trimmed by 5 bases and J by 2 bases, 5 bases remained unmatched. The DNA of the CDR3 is TGTGCCAGCAGCCCCAGCGGGAGAACCTACAATGAGCAGTTCTTC. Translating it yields CASSPSGRTYNEQFF.

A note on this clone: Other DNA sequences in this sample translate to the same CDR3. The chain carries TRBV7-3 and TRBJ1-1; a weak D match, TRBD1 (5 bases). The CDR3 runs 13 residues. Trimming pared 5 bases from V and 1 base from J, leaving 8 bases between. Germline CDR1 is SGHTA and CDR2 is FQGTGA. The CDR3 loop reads CASSTQGNTEAFF. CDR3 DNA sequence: TGTGCCAGCAGCACCCAGGGGAACACTGAAGCTTTCTTT.